This T cell receptor beta chain was found in a study of blood T cell repertoires in COVID-19. Original handling: By means of reference gene primer amplification, nucleated cell counts were estimated. Assay: immunoSEQ multiplex PCR; the TCRdb copy retains only in-frame clones and omits some. For V, J and clone size, that table is used; D and trimming come from the DNA. Among 250,000 to 350,000 clones listed, 85% to 90% were seen once. Trimming shortened V by 2 bases and J by 3 bases, and 8 bases separated the two germline ends. This CDR3 region has 13 residues. Per germline, CDR1 SGHNT and CDR2 YYREEE (reference sequence).

V gene TRBV5-4 combines with J gene TRBJ1-2, with a tentative D call TRBD1 (5 bases). The sample taken for sequencing was peripheral blood. The TCR comes from a woman aged 45 to 65 with COVID-19, enrolled during active disease. The CDR3 spells CASSFGRDYGYTF. The CDR3 bases are TGTGCCAGCAGCTTTGGCAGGGACTATGGCTACACCTTC. Full variable domain (missing parts from reference TRBV5-4 and TRBJ1-2): ETGVTQSPTHLIKTRGQQVTLRCSSQSGHNTVSWYQQALGQGPQFIFQYYREEENGRGNFPPRFSGLQFPNYSSELNVNALELDDSALYLCASSFGRDYGYTFGSGTRLTVV.